The rows below give T cell receptor beta chains drawn from one sample of a study of shared clonotypes between healthy human individuals. The repertoire was sequenced with immunoSEQ multiplex PCR; TCRdb's copy has only in-frame clones and lacks some. The sample yields about 2.1 million clones, approximately 92% seen once. Sequences were obtained from naive CD8+ T cells from PBMCs. These receptors came from a man younger than 35 in good health. Some clones in this sample may be carry-over from other donors' samples. Each CDR3 is given without its conserved first and last residue. Rows may omit the clone size; those that give it use once, few, many or a size class.

v_gene: TRBV6-5; j_gene: TRBJ2-7; abundance: .; CDR3aa: ASREQGAREQY
v_gene: TRBV28; j_gene: TRBJ2-7; abundance: .; CDR3aa: ASSPLPWGSTYEQY
v_gene: TRBV5-8; j_gene: TRBJ1-1; abundance: .; CDR3aa: ASSLLQGTSEAF
v_gene: TRBV28; j_gene: TRBJ1-4; abundance: .; CDR3aa: ASSLNGQGGKLF
v_gene: TRBV12-2; j_gene: TRBJ2-1; abundance: .; CDR3aa: ASRLGTTGGEQF
v_gene: TRBV25-1; j_gene: TRBJ2-1; abundance: .; CDR3aa: ASKQGIGEQF
v_gene: TRBV5-5; j_gene: TRBJ2-2; abundance: .; CDR3aa: ASSLDNLGTGELF
v_gene: TRBV7-2; j_gene: TRBJ2-3; abundance: .; CDR3aa: ASSFRDSLISTDTQY
v_gene: TRBV7-3; j_gene: TRBJ2-6; abundance: .; CDR3aa: ASPVQLISGANVLT
v_gene: TRBV28; j_gene: TRBJ2-1; abundance: once; CDR3aa: ASSGTGYNEQF
v_gene: TRBV11-1; j_gene: TRBJ2-7; abundance: few; CDR3aa: ASSDRTISYEQY
v_gene: TRBV5-1; j_gene: TRBJ1-1; abundance: .; CDR3aa: ASSSGRGGNTEAF
v_gene: TRBV2; j_gene: TRBJ1-5; abundance: .; CDR3aa: ASSVGFQPQH
v_gene: TRBV5-1; j_gene: TRBJ2-3; abundance: .; CDR3aa: ASSLQGGRGTDTQY
v_gene: TRBV6-1; j_gene: TRBJ2-2; abundance: .; CDR3aa: AIRTENTGELF
v_gene: TRBV30; j_gene: TRBJ1-1; abundance: .; CDR3aa: AWSQEGPGWGNTEAF
v_gene: TRBV29-1; j_gene: TRBJ2-5; abundance: .; CDR3aa: GQGSWETQY
v_gene: TRBV5-8; j_gene: TRBJ2-7; abundance: .; CDR3aa: ASSLDASSRYEQY
v_gene: TRBV29-1; j_gene: TRBJ2-5; abundance: few; CDR3aa: SVHLRGRRETQY